This TCR beta chain was observed in a study of T cell responses to AZD1222 COVID-19 vaccine. Remarks on this clone: Its antigen is still unknown.

TCRdb's copy holds only in-frame clones and misses some; the assay was immunoSEQ multiplex PCR. The data contain roughly 97,000 clones, over 90% of them singletons. The CDR3 extends over 15 amino acids. Germline V lookup: CDR1 SGDLS, CDR2 YYNGEE. Trimming cost V 4 bases and J 1 base; bases outside gene matches: 5. Broader study findings: Regions 160-218 and 743-854 held dominance among vaccine-associated CD4 TCRs, which spanned spike. At study baseline, merely more than 5 AZD1222 recipients were seropositive.

The source material was peripheral blood, sampled on day 0 of AZD1222 vaccination. The chain uses TRBV9 and TRBJ2-3; 8 bases fit TRBD2. This sequence originates from an adult in good health. The CDR3: CASSTGTRGTDTQYF. The CDR3 DNA reads TGTGCCAGCAGCACAGGGACTAGGGGCACAGATACGCAGTATTTT.